One and the same sample provided the 20 T cell receptor beta chains below, sequenced in a study of cytomegalovirus exposure and HLA in healthy donors. Use of 60 Vbeta and 13 Jbeta primers characterized the PCR. Generated by immunoSEQ multiplex PCR, the TCRdb table keeps only in-frame clones and is missing some. The table lists around 180,000 clones, approximately 80% of them singletons. Material for sequencing was PBMCs. These receptors all stem from a male donor in good health and CMV-seronegative.

V usage is TRBV4-1 and J usage is TRBJ2-4; TRBD2 matches at 12 bases. Per germline, CDR1 MGHRA and CDR2 YSYEKL. The CDR3 spans 19 residues. V lost 4 bases and J lost 2; bases outside the gene matches: 12. The CDR3 reads CASSPESLAGGPTKNIQYF. Written as DNA, the CDR3 is TGCGCCAGCAGCCCCGAAAGCCTAGCGGGGGGGCCGACCAAAAACATTCAGTACTTC.

This clone was counted a few times. J is TRBJ1-4 and V is TRBV6-1; D possibly corresponds to TRBD1 (6 bases). V was cut by 5 bases and J by 7 bases, with 14 bases left in between. This CDR3 has 14 residues. The germline gives CDR1 MNHNS, CDR2 SASEGT. The CDR3 bases are TGTGCCAGCAGTCTTTTGGGGGCGGCTGAAAAACTGTTTTTT. This sequence encodes CASSLLGAAEKLFF.

The gene calls are TRBV14 and TRBJ2-5; possible D gene TRBD2, 5 bases. V lost 5 bases to trimming and J lost 2 bases, with 12 bases between them. Germline loops: CDR1 SGHDN, CDR2 FVKESK. The CDR3 sequence is 14 residues long. CDR3: CASSALRGQETQYF. CDR3 bases: TGTGCCAGCAGCGCCCTTCGCGGGCAAGAGACCCAGTACTTC.

Regarding this clone: One junction end does not reproduce the germline sequence, and a read error may be involved. The chain combines TRBV7-9 with TRBJ2-1, with TRBD1 matching over 7 bases. The CDR3 consists of 13 residues. Per germline, CDR1 SEHNR and CDR2 FQNEAQ (reference sequence). CDR3 region: CSSSPGQLNEQFF. For the CDR3, the DNA is TGTTCCAGCTCCCCGGGACAGCTCAATGAGCAGTTCTTC.

The chain is built from TRBV7-2 and TRBJ1-6; 7 nucleotides match TRBD1. Germline assignment: CDR1 SGHTA and CDR2 FQGNSA. There are 15 residues in the CDR3. V dropped 5 bases and J dropped 9; count of bases not matched to a gene: 10. CDR3 in DNA: TGTGCCAGCAGCACCCGGACAGGATGGGCTTCACCCCTCCACTTT. Its protein product is CASSTRTGWASPLHF.

The genes are TRBV27 and TRBJ2-7; TRBD1 is a possible D gene (5 bases). V lost 3 bases and J lost 4, with 10 bases in between. CDR3 length equals 13 residues. Germline CDR1 is MNHEY and CDR2 is SMNVEV (reference sequence). CDR3 amino acids: CASSFFQGYEQYF. As DNA, the CDR3 is TGTGCCAGCAGTTTTTTTCAGGGTTACGAGCAGTACTTC.

As for this clone: A junction boundary mismatches the germline segment, possibly from a read error. The chain is built from TRBV7-9 and TRBJ2-5; the match to TRBD2 covers 14 bases. Germline lookup yields CDR1 SEHNR and CDR2 FQNEAQ (reference sequence). The CDR3 runs to 17 residues. This chain's CDR3 is CSSSSGTSGSFQETQYF. CDR3 coding DNA: TGTTCCAGCAGCTCGGGGACTAGCGGGAGCTTCCAAGAGACCCAGTACTTC.

The chain links TRBV5-4 to TRBJ2-7, with 8 bases that match TRBD2. Germline CDR1 SGHNT, CDR2 YYREEE (reference sequence). CDR3 length equals 13 residues. Losses at the gene ends were 4 bases for V and 3 bases for J; bases not matched to a gene: 3. This chain's CDR3 is CASSRGGLYEQYF. CDR3 DNA sequence: TGTGCCAGCAGCCGGGGGGGGCTCTACGAGCAGTACTTC. The full variable domain, with the rest looked up from reference TRBV5-4 and TRBJ2-7, is ETGVTQSPTHLIKTRGQQVTLRCSSQSGHNTVSWYQQALGQGPQFIFQYYREEENGRGNFPPRFSGLQFPNYSSELNVNALELDDSALYLCASSRGGLYEQYFGPGTRLTVT.

The chain links TRBV5-5 to TRBJ2-7; the D gene is possibly TRBD2 (5 bases). Trimming shortened V by 0 bases and J by 3 bases, and 13 bases separated the two germline ends. Germline V gene lookup returns CDR1 SGHKS and CDR2 YYEKEE (reference sequence). The CDR3 runs to 15 residues. In DNA, the CDR3 is TGTGCCAGCAGCTTGGGGTCGGGAAATGACTACGAGCAGTACTTC. It is translated as CASSLGSGNDYEQYF.

The V call is TRBV30, the J call TRBJ1-2; 9 bases line up with TRBD1. CDR3 size: 16 residues. Germline CDR1 is GTSNPN and CDR2 is SVGIG (reference sequence). The junction had 14 bases not matched to a gene; V was cut back by 4 bases and J by 5 bases. This chain's CDR3 is CAWIRADRGGLYGYTF. The CDR3 DNA is TGTGCCTGGATCCGTGCCGACAGGGGGGGACTTTATGGCTACACCTTC.

The CDR3 nucleotides are TGTGCCAGCAGCTTGGTCCTAGTAGAGACCCAGTACTTC. Encoded protein: CASSLVLVETQYF. This chain uses TRBV5-5 with TRBJ2-5, with D uncertain. The CDR3 is 13 amino acids. V was clipped by 0 bases and J by 4 bases, with 7 bases between them. Germline assignment: CDR1 SGHKS and CDR2 YYEKEE (reference sequence). The full variable domain, completed using reference TRBV5-5 and TRBJ2-5, is DAGVTQSPTHLIKTRGQQVTLRCSPISGHKSVSWYQQVLGQGPQFIFQYYEKEERGRGNFPDRFSARQFPNYSSELNVNALLLGDSALYLCASSLVLVETQYFGPGTRLLVL.

The chain couples TRBV7-2 to TRBJ2-3, with no clear D. Germline lookup yields CDR1 SGHTA and CDR2 FQGNSA. With 1 base removed from V and 0 bases from J, the gap between germline ends came to 5 bases. The CDR3 covers 14 residues. In DNA, the CDR3 is TGTGCCAGCAGCTTAGACTCAAGCACAGATACGCAGTATTTT. Amino acids: CASSLDSSTDTQYF.

The gene calls are TRBV28 and TRBJ2-7; the match to TRBD2 covers 7 bases. This CDR3 spans 13 amino acids. Per the germline V gene, CDR1 is MDHEN and CDR2 is SYDVKM. With 8 bases clipped from V and 6 bases from J, the junction kept 10 bases outside the gene matches. CDR3 DNA: TGTGCCAGCCGGGTCGGGGGGAAGCCCGAGCAGTACTTC. Translation gives CASRVGGKPEQYF. The full variable domain, with the rest looked up from reference TRBV28 and TRBJ2-7, is DVKVTQSSRYLVKRTGEKVFLECVQDMDHENMFWYRQDPGLGLRLIYFSYDVKMKEKGDIPEGYSVSREKKERFSLILESASTNQTSMYLCASRVGGKPEQYFGPGTRLTVT.

The chain combines TRBV16 with TRBJ2-7, with a weak D call TRBD1 (6 bases). The CDR3 extends over 13 amino acids. V was pared by 2 bases and J by 4 bases, with 9 bases between. Germline-derived CDR1 and CDR2 are KGHSY and FQNENV. The CDR3 sequence is CASSQGGIYEQYF. In nucleotides, the CDR3 is TGTGCCAGCAGCCAAGGGGGCATTTACGAGCAGTACTTC. Complete variable domain (other parts from reference TRBV16 and TRBJ2-7): GEEVAQTPKHLVRGEGQKAKLYCAPIKGHSYVFWYQQVLKNEFKFLISFQNENVFDETGMPKERFSAKCLPNSPCSLEIQATKLEDSAVYFCASSQGGIYEQYFGPGTRLTVT.

This clone was counted a single time. The chain joins TRBV6-6 to TRBJ2-3; no clear D. V shed 4 bases and J shed 0 bases, with 11 bases lying between them. This CDR3 has 15 residues. Germline V gives CDR1 MNHNY, CDR2 SVGAGI (reference sequence). The CDR3: CASSSPAGSTDTQYF. For the CDR3, the DNA is TGTGCCAGCAGTTCCCCCGCCGGGAGCACAGATACGCAGTATTTT.

V is TRBV1 and J is TRBJ2-2; TRBD1 is taken as the D call from the table, unchecked against the DNA. TRBV1 is marked as a pseudogene. The CDR3 loop spans 17 amino acids. CDR3 sequence reads: CTSSQGPPDREAGELFF. CDR3 nucleotide sequence: TGCACCAGCAGCCAAGGGCCCCCAGACAGGGAGGCCGGGGAGCTGTTTTTT.

The chain couples TRBV7-9 to TRBJ2-2; no definite D call. The CDR3 is 12 amino acids. Germline assignment: CDR1 SEHNR and CDR2 FQNEAQ (reference sequence). Trimming cost V 5 bases and J 4 bases, with 5 bases left between them. CDR3 sequence: CASSPFTGELFF. In DNA, the CDR3 is TGTGCCAGCAGCCCTTTCACCGGGGAGCTGTTTTTT.

This sequence joins TRBV29-1 and TRBJ2-3, with D hard to call. CDR3 size: 11 residues. Germline CDR1 SQVTM, CDR2 ANQGSEA. V lost 3 bases, J lost 7 bases, and 8 bases lay in between. The CDR3 here is CSVEFSYTQYF. The CDR3 bases are TGCAGCGTTGAGTTTAGTTATACGCAGTATTTT.

The chain carries TRBV29-1 and TRBJ2-2; the D gene is possibly TRBD1 (5 bases). Germline V CDR1 and CDR2: SQVTM, ANQGSEA. The CDR3 sequence is 15 residues long. Between the trimmed V and J ends, which lost 2 bases and 1 base, there was a span of 11 bases. Written as DNA, the CDR3 is TGCAGCGTTGAACCTGCAGACAGGAACACCGGGGAGCTGTTTTTT. Its translation: CSVEPADRNTGELFF.

J is TRBJ2-7 and V is TRBV18; a possible D gene is TRBD1 (5 bases). Trimming took off 2 bases at V and 6 bases at J, with 14 bases between the two ends. This CDR3 is 14 amino acids long. Germline V gene lookup returns CDR1 KGHSH and CDR2 LQKENI. The CDR3 sequence is CASSPTPRTSEQYF. For the CDR3, the DNA is TGTGCCAGCTCACCAACCCCTAGGACATCCGAGCAGTACTTC.